The clone carrying this T cell receptor beta chain was counted ten times or more. Its antigen remains unidentified. These data originate in a study of spatial heterogeneity in lung cancer. Whole-study results and caveats: Mutation counts in tumors were tracked by counts of expanded intratumoral alpha and beta TCRs.

The CDR3 runs 15 residues. Per germline, CDR1 SEHNR and CDR2 FQNEAQ (reference sequence). The V end lost 4 bases, the J end lost 7 bases, and 19 bases lay between the germline ends. Sample time point: sample taken at primary tumor resection. TCRdb re-called the 5' RACE reads through MiXCR, storing one row per CDR3 protein. Counted here are some 96,000 distinct CDR3 sequences, around 4.3% occurring once; the ten biggest clones make up about 20%. V usage is TRBV7-9 and J usage is TRBJ1-1; D perhaps matches TRBD1 (6 bases). This specimen was lung tumor tissue, taken at surgery. This TCR came from a male donor with early-stage non-small cell lung cancer. CDR3 region: CASSSRGGGASEAFF. The CDR3 coding sequence is TGTGCCAGCAGCTCAAGAGGGGGTGGTGCAAGTGAAGCTTTCTTT.